This T cell receptor (beta chain) was observed in a study of blood T cell repertoires in COVID-19 (dated by TCRdb to 2020 to 2022). For the study in its entirety: The collaborator samples originated in the United States, Italy and Spain and spanned the acute and convalescent phases of COVID-19. The prospective study material was composed of cDNA or gDNA derived from T cells, B-cell-depleted T cells, or PBMCs. The dataset comprised deeply sampled blood TCRbeta repertoires from subjects exposed to, actively infected with, or recovered from COVID-19. The repertoires were released in a freely available public database intended as a resource for research on the immune response to SARS-CoV-2. The samples were drawn from the first 160 participants of the ongoing ImmuneRACE study and from 1,200 or so subjects provided by 6 global collaborators. Sample metadata almost always included a de-identified subject ID, COVID-19 status, age in years and sex. HLA class I and class II types, where available, came from metadata supplied by the sample provider rather than from assay-based typing.

CDR3 length: 17 amino acids, cysteine to phenylalanine. The sequence is cut down to CDR3 DNA, 51 bases in frame from base 1. Taken from the germline V gene (reference sequence), the CDR1 and CDR2 loops are LNHDA and SQIVND. Ends trimmed: V by 4 bases, J by 3 bases; bases unmatched to a gene: 11. As concerns this clone: Its antigen remains unidentified. Per-nucleotide qualities are absent, and no much larger clonotype sits a single base away.

TCRbeta CDR3 regions were amplified from genomic DNA by means of the immunoSEQ Assay, a bias-controlled multiplex PCR. As for the authors' bioinformatics: The number of nucleated cells in each sample was estimated from the amplification of reference gene primers within the assay. To quantify the absolute abundance of each unique TCRbeta CDR3 rearrangement, sequence reads were collapsed and filtered. For each sample, productive Simpson clonality was calculated as the square root of Simpson's diversity index over productive rearrangements. In its TCRdb copy, this immuneACCESS table keeps in-frame sequences only and misses some clones. Where compared with another copy, unresolved V genes explain less than half of these, and the others have no known cause. That table supplies the V and J calls and clone size; D and trimming were determined from the DNA. This sample gives 200,000 to 300,000 clones in total; around nine tenths of them show up just once. Of the sample, about 1.3% falls within the top ten clones.

The collaborating institutions used their own protocols to collect whole blood in K2EDTA tubes. Collaborator samples were shipped for TCRbeta analysis as frozen whole blood, isolated PBMCs, or DNA extracted from either sample type. Study-level results and caveats: The quantity of clinical and demographic metadata differed by source and by participant and was supplied without curation.

The chain uses TRBV19 and TRBJ2-2, with 7 central nucleotides matching TRBD1. This receptor was identified in a man aged 80 or over with acute or convalescent COVID-19. The sample comprised peripheral blood. The CDR3 region: CASSTTRTGRDTGELFF. The bases read TGTGCCAGTAGTACAACACGGACAGGTCGGGACACCGGGGAGCTGTTTTTT.